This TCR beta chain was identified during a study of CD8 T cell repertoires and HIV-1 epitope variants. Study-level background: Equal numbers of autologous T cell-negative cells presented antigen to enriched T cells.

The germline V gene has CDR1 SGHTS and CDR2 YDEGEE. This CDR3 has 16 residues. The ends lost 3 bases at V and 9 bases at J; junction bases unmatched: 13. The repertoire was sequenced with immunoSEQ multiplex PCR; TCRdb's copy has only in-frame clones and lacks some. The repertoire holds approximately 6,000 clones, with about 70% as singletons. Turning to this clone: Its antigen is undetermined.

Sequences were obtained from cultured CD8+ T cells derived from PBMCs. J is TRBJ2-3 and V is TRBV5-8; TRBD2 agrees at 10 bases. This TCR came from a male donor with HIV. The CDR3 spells CASSSRRLLAGDTQYF. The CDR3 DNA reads TGTGCCAGCAGCTCCCGGAGGCTTCTAGCGGGAGACACGCAGTATTTT.